Below are 7 T cell receptor beta chains sequenced from a single sample in a study of blood T cell repertoires in COVID-19. Measured with immunoSEQ multiplex PCR; TCRdb has only the in-frame clones, and not every one. The table has 150,000 to 200,000 clones, over 80% seen once. The sequencing input was PBMCs or T cells enriched from blood (not recorded which). The receptors were sampled from a man aged 65 to 85 who had been exposed to COVID-19.

The CDR3 here is CASTLGGGGEETQYF. DNA of the CDR3: TGTGCCAGTACCCTCGGGGGGGGCGGTGAAGAGACCCAGTACTTC. This chain joins TRBV19 and TRBJ2-5, with TRBD2 matching over 8 bases. This CDR3 comprises 15 residues. Germline CDR1 and CDR2: LNHDA and SQIVND (reference sequence). Trimming removed 7 bases from V and 3 bases from J; junction bases left unmatched: 10.

The chain joins TRBV29-1 to TRBJ2-1; 12 nucleotides line up with TRBD2. The J segment lost 5 bases and the V segment lost 8 bases, leaving 10 bases of the junction unmatched. There are 15 residues in the CDR3. Germline assignment: CDR1 SQVTM and CDR2 ANQGSEA. In DNA form, the CDR3 reads TGCAGCCAAAGAGGGGCTAGCGGGGGGGACAATGAGCAGTTCTTC. Residues: CSQRGASGGDNEQFF.

V usage is TRBV6-5 and J usage is TRBJ1-4; no definite D call. Germline values: CDR1 MNHEY, CDR2 SVGAGI. The V end was cut by 2 bases, the J end by 5 bases, with 6 bases between. The CDR3 is made up of 13 amino acids. The CDR3 region has the DNA TGTGCCAGCAGTTACGACGGGAATGAAAAACTGTTTTTT. This sequence encodes CASSYDGNEKLFF.

V is TRBV29-1 and J is TRBJ2-7; possibly TRBD1 for D (5 bases). Germline CDR1 and CDR2: SQVTM and ANQGSEA. The CDR3 is 12 residues long. Trimming removed 3 bases at V and 3 bases at J, with 9 bases between. The CDR3 nucleotides read TGCAGCGTTGACGAGACAGTCTACGAGCAGTACTTC. This gives the protein CSVDETVYEQYF.

This clone has a handful of counts. The J gene is TRBJ1-1, the V gene TRBV6-5; no clear D. The germline CDR1 and CDR2 sequences are MNHEY and SVGAGI. With 5 bases removed from V and 0 bases from J, the gap between germline ends came to 10 bases. CDR3 length equals 14 residues. As DNA, the CDR3 is TGTGCCAGCAGTCCCTCTGTTGTGAACACTGAAGCTTTCTTT. Translation: CASSPSVVNTEAFF.

This clone has a single count. The chain combines TRBV28 with TRBJ1-2, with 9 bases that match TRBD1. The CDR3 consists of 15 residues. Trimming at V came to 3 bases and at J to 3 bases, leaving 5 bases not matched to a gene. Per the germline V gene, CDR1 is MDHEN and CDR2 is SYDVKM. The CDR3 spells CASSLGGQGDYGYTF. The CDR3 coding sequence is TGTGCCAGCAGTTTGGGGGGACAGGGTGACTATGGCTACACCTTC.

The chain couples TRBV2 to TRBJ2-3; a possible D gene is TRBD2 (6 bases). Trimming shortened V by 11 bases and J by 5 bases, and 17 bases separated the two germline ends. Per germline, CDR1 SNHLY and CDR2 FYNNEI. This CDR3 comprises 13 residues. This CDR3 reads CAGLGGTRDTQYF. CDR3 coding DNA: TGTGCCGGGTTGGGGGGTACTCGAGATACGCAGTATTTT.